This TCR beta chain was found in a study of shared clonotypes between healthy human individuals. The wider study: Used for every donor were three CD4 naive, three CD4 memory, two CD8 naive and one CD8 memory plate.

CD45RO-negative, CCR7-positively selected cells formed the naive CD8 fraction, excluding terminally differentiated effector memory CD45RA+ cells. The test was conducted at deep level. Replicate PCRs run on sorted subsets employed around 200 ng DNA, roughly 30,000 T cell genomes. Only in-frame clones appear in the TCRdb table, and some are missing; sequencing was by immunoSEQ multiplex PCR. The data contain more than 2 million clones, roughly 94% of them singletons. V lost 3 bases to trimming and J lost 4 bases; unmatched junction nucleotides: 9. The CDR3 extends over 16 amino acids. Germline V gene lookup returns CDR1 PRHDT and CDR2 FYEKMQ (reference sequence).

The receptor was derived from a man aged 18 to 30 in good health. The source material was naive CD8+ T cells sorted from blood. This chain joins TRBV13 and TRBJ2-4; 7 bases agree with TRBD2. CDR3 sequence: CASSFNGGGVKNIQYF. In DNA, the CDR3 is TGTGCCAGCAGCTTCAATGGCGGGGGAGTAAAAAACATTCAGTACTTC.